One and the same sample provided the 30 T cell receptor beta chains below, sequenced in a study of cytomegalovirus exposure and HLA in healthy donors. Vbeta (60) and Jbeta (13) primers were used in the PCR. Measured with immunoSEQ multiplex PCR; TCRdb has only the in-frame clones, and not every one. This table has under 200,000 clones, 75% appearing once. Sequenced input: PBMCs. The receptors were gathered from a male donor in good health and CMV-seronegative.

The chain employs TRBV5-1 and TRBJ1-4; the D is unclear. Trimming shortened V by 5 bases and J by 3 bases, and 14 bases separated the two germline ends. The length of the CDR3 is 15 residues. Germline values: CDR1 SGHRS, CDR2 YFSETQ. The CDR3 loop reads CASREGVGANEKLFF. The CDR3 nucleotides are TGCGCCAGCAGGGAGGGAGTCGGTGCTAATGAAAAACTGTTTTTT. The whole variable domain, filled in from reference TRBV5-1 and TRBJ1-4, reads KAGVTQTPRYLIKTRGQQVTLSCSPISGHRSVSWYQQTPGQGLQFLFEYFSETQRNKGNFPGRFSGRQFSNSRSEMNVSTLELGDSALYLCASREGVGANEKLFFGSGTQLSVL.

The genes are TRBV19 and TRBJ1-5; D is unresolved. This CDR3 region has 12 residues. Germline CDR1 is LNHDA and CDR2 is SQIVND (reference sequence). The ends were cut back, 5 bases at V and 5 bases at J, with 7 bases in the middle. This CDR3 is CASSHSYQPQHF. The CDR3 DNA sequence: TGTGCCAGTAGTCACAGTTATCAGCCCCAGCATTTT.

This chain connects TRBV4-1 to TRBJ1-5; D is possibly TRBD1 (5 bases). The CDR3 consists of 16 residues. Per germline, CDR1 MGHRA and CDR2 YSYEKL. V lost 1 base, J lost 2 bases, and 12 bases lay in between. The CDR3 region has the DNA TGCGCCAGCAGCCAAGTACAAGGCAGGGGCAATCAGCCCCAGCATTTT. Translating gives CASSQVQGRGNQPQHF.

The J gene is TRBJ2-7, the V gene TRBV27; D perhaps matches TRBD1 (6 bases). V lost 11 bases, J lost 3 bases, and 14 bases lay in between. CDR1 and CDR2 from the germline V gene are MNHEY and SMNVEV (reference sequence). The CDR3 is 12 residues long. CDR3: CAAGTRVYEQYF. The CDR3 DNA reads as TGTGCCGCCGGGACAAGGGTCTACGAGCAGTACTTC.

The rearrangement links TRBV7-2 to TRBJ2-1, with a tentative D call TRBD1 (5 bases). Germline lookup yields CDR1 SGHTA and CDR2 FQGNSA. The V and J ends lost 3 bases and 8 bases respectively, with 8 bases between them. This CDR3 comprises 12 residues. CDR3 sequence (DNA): TGTGCCAGCAGCTTTACAGGCTATGAGCAGTTCTTC. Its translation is CASSFTGYEQFF.

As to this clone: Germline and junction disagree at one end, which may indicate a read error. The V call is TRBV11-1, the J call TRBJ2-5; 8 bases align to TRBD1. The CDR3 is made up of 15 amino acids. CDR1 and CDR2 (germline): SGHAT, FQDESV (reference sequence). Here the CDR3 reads CASSLARGRGETQYF. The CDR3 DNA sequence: TGTGCCAGCAGCCTAGCCAGGGGGCGCGGAGAGACCCAGTACTTC.

Written as DNA, the CDR3 is TGTGCCAGTAGCATTGGACAGGGGCTCGCCTTCAATCAGCCCCAGCATTTT. Translating it yields CASSIGQGLAFNQPQHF. This chain uses TRBV19 with TRBJ1-5; 9 bases match TRBD1. This CDR3 comprises 17 residues. Germline CDR1 is LNHDA and CDR2 is SQIVND (reference sequence). V lost 6 bases and J lost 3; bases outside the gene matches: 12. Based on the CDR3 plus reference TRBV19 and TRBJ1-5, the full variable domain is DGGITQSPKYLFRKEGQNVTLSCEQNLNHDAMYWYRQDPGQGLRLIYYSQIVNDFQKGDIAEGYSVSREKKESFPLTVTSAQKNPTAFYLCASSIGQGLAFNQPQHFGDGTRLSIL.

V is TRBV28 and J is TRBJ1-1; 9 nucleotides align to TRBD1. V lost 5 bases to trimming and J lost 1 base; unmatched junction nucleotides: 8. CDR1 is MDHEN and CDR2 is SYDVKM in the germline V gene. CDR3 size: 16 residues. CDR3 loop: CASSPHPGQGNTEAFF. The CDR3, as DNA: TGTGCCAGCAGTCCGCATCCGGGACAGGGGAACACTGAAGCTTTCTTT.

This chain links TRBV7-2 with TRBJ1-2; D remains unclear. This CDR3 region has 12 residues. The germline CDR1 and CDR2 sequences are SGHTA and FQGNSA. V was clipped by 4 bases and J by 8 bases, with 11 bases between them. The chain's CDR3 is CASSYGSWGYTF. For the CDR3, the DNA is TGTGCCAGCAGCTACGGGTCTTGGGGCTACACCTTC.

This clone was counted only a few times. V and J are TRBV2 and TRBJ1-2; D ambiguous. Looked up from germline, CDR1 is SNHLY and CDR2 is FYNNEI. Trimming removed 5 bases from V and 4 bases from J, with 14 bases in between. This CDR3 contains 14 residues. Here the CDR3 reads CASSPRGRTYGYTF. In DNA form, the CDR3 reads TGTGCCAGCAGTCCCCGCGGGCGTACCTATGGCTACACCTTC.

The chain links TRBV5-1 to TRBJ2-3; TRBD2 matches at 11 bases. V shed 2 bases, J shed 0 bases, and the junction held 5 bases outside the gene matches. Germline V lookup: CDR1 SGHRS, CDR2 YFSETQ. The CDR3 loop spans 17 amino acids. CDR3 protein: CASSFSLAGGSTDTQYF. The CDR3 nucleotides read TGCGCCAGCAGCTTTAGCCTAGCGGGAGGAAGCACAGATACGCAGTATTTT. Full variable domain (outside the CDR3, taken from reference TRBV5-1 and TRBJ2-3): KAGVTQTPRYLIKTRGQQVTLSCSPISGHRSVSWYQQTPGQGLQFLFEYFSETQRNKGNFPGRFSGRQFSNSRSEMNVSTLELGDSALYLCASSFSLAGGSTDTQYFGPGTRLTVL.

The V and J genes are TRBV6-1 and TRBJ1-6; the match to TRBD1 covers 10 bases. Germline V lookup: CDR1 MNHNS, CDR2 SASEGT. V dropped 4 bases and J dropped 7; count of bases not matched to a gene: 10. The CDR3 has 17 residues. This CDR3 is CASSAPGTGASNSPLHF. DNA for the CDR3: TGTGCCAGCAGTGCACCTGGGACAGGGGCCTCAAATTCACCCCTCCACTTT.

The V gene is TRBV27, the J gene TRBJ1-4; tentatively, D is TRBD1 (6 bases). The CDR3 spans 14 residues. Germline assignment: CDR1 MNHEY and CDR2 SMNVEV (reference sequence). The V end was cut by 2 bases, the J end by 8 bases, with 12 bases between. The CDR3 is CASSLRGQREKLFF. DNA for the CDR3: TGTGCCAGCAGTTTAAGGGGACAAAGGGAAAAACTGTTTTTT.

The CDR3 DNA reads as TGTGCCAGCAGCTCACCGAAGCCCGGAGATACGCAGTATTTT. Translating gives CASSSPKPGDTQYF. The rearrangement links TRBV7-2 to TRBJ2-3; D ambiguous. Germline CDR1 and CDR2: SGHTA and FQGNSA. The CDR3 is 14 residues long. The germline V and J ends were trimmed by 4 bases and 5 bases, with 13 bases remaining between them.

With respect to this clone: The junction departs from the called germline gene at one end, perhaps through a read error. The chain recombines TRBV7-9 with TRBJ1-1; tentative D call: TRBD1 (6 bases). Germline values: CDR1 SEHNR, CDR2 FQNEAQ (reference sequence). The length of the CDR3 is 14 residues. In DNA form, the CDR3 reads TGTTCCAGCAGCTTAGTAGGACAGCACACTGAAGCTTTCTTT. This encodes CSSSLVGQHTEAFF.

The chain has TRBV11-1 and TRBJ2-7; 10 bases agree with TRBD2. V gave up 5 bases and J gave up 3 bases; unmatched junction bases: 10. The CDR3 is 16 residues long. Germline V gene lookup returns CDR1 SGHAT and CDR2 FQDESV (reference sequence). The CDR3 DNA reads TGTGCCAGCAGCATAGGCTCTAGCGGGGGCCTCTACGAGCAGTACTTC. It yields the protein CASSIGSSGGLYEQYF.

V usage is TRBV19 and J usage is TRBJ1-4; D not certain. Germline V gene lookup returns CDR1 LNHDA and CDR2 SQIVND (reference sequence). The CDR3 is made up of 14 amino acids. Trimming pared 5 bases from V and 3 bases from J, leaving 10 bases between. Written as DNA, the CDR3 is TGTGCCAGTAGTGGAGATACTCCTAATGAAAAACTGTTTTTT. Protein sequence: CASSGDTPNEKLFF.

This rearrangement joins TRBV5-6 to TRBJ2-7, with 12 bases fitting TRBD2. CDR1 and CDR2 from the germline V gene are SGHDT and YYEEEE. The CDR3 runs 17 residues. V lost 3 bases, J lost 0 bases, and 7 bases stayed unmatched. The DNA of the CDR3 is TGTGCCAGCAGCTCGGTTACTAGCGGGGGGACCTCCTACGAGCAGTACTTC. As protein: CASSSVTSGGTSYEQYF.

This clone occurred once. The CDR3 loop reads CASSYGQGRGKLFF. DNA of the CDR3: TGCGCCAGCAGCTATGGACAGGGGCGGGGAAAACTGTTTTTT. The rearrangement joins TRBV5-1 to TRBJ1-4, with 9 bases fitting TRBD1. The CDR3 totals 14 residues. The V segment lost 3 bases and the J segment 10 bases; nucleotides outside the gene matches: 7. CDR1 and CDR2 (germline): SGHRS, YFSETQ.

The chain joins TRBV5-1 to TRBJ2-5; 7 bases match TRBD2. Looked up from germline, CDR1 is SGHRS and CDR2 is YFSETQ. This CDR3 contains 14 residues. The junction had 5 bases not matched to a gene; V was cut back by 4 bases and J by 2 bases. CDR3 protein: CASSRDGGQETQYF. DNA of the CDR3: TGCGCCAGCAGCCGGGACGGGGGGCAAGAGACCCAGTACTTC.

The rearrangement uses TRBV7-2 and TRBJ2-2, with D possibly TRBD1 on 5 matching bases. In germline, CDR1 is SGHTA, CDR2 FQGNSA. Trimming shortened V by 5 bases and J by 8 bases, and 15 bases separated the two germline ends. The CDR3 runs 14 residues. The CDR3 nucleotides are TGTGCCAGCAGCAACCAGGGCCCTCCAGGGGAGCTGTTTTTT. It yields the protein CASSNQGPPGELFF.

In DNA form, the CDR3 reads TGTGCCAGCAGCGTTTTGCGGGGGGCAAGGGGCTACACCTTC. Translation gives CASSVLRGARGYTF. The gene calls are TRBV7-2 and TRBJ1-2, with TRBD1 as a possible D gene (6 bases). The CDR3 has 14 residues. V was cut by 5 bases and J by 8 bases, with 18 bases left in between. Germline lookup yields CDR1 SGHTA and CDR2 FQGNSA. Complete variable domain (other parts from reference TRBV7-2 and TRBJ1-2): GAGVSQSPSNKVTEKGKDVELRCDPISGHTALYWYRQSLGQGLEFLIYFQGNSAPDKSGLPSDRFSAERTGGSVSTLTIQRTQQEDSAVYLCASSVLRGARGYTFGSGTRLTVV.

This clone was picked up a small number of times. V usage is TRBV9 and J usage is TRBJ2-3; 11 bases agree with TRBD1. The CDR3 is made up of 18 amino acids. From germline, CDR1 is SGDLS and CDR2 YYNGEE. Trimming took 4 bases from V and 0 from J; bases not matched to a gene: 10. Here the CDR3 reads CASSPGQGVRPSTDTQYF. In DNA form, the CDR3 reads TGTGCCAGCAGCCCGGGACAGGGGGTAAGGCCTAGCACAGATACGCAGTATTTT.

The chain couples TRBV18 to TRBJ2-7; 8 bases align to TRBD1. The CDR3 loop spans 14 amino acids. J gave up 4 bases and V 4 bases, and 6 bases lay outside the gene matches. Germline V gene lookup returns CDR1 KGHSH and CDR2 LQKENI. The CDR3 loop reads CASSRSGTGYEQYF. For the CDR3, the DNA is TGTGCCAGCTCACGGTCGGGGACAGGTTACGAGCAGTACTTC.

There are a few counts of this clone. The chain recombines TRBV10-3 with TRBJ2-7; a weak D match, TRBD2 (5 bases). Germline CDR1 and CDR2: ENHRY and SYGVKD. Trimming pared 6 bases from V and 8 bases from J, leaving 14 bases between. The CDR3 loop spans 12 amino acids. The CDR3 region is CAISPEARKQYF. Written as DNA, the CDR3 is TGTGCCATCAGCCCGGAGGCAAGAAAGCAGTACTTC.

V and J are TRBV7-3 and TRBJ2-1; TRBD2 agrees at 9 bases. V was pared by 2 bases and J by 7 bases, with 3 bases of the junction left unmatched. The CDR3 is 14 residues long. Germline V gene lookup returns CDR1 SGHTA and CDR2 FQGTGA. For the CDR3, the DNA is TGTGCCAGCAGCTTAGGGACTAGCAATAATGAGCAGTTCTTC. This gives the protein CASSLGTSNNEQFF. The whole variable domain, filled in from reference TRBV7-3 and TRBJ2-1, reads GAGVSQTPSNKVTEKGKYVELRCDPISGHTALYWYRQSLGQGPEFLIYFQGTGAADDSGLPNDRFFAVRPEGSVSTLKIQRTERGDSAVYLCASSLGTSNNEQFFGPGTRLTVL.

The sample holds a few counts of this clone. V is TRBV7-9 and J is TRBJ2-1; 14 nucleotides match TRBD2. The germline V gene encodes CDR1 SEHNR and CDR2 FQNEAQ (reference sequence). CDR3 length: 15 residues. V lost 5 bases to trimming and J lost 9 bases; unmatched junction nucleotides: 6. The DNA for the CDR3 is TGTGCCAGCAGCCCTAGGACTAGCGGGGGGAGTGAGCAGTTCTTC. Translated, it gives CASSPRTSGGSEQFF.

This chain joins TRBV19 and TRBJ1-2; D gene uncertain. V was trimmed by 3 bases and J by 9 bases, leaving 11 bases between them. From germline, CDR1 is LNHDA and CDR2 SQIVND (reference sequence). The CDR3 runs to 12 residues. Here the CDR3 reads CASSMAPCCYTF. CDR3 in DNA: TGTGCCAGTAGTATGGCTCCGTGTTGCTACACCTTC.

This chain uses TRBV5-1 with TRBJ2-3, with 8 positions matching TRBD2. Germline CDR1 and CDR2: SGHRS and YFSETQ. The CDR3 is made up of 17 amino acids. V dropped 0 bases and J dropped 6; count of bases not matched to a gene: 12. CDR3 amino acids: CASSLAWGSGVRDTQYF. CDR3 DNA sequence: TGCGCCAGCAGCTTGGCCTGGGGTAGCGGGGTTCGGGATACGCAGTATTTT.

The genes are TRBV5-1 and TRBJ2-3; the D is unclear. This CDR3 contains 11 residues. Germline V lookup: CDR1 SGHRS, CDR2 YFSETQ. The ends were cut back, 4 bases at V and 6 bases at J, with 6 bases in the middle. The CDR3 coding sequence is TGCGCCAGCAGCGTCTCGGATACGCAGTATTTT. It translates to CASSVSDTQYF.